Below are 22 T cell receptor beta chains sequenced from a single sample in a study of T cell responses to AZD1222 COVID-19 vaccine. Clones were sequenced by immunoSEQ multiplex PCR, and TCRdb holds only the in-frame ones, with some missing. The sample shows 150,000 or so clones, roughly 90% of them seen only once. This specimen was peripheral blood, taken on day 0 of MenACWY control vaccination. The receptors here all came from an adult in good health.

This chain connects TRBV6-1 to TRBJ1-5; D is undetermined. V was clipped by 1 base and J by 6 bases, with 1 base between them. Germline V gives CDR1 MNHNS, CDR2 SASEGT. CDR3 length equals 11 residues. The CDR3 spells CASSEVQPQHF. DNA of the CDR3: TGTGCCAGCAGTGAAGTTCAGCCCCAGCATTTT.

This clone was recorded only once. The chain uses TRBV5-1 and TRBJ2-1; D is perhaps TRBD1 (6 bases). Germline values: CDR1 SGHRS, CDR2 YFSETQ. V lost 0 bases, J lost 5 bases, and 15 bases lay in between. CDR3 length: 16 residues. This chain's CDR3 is CASSLVLSGTNNEQFF. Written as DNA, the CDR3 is TGCGCCAGCAGCTTGGTCTTATCCGGGACAAACAATGAGCAGTTCTTC.

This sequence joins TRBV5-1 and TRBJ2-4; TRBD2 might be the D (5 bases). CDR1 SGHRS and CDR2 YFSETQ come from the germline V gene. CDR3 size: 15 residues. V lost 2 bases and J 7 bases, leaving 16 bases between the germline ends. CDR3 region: CASSLGTRGFNIQYF. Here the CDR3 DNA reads TGCGCCAGCAGCTTAGGCACTCGGGGATTCAACATTCAGTACTTC.

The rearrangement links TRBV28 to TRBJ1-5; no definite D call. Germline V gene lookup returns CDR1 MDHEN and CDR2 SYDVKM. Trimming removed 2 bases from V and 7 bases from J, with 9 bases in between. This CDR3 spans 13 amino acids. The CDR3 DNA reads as TGTGCCAGCAGTTTACGGGTGGACCAGCCCCAGCATTTT. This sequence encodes CASSLRVDQPQHF.

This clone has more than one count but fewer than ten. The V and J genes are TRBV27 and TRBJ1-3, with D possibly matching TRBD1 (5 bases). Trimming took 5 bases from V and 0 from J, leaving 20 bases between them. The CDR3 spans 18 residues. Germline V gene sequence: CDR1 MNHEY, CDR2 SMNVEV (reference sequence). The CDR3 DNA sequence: TGTGCCAGCAGTCAGGGACCGGGACGGCCTAGCTCTGGAAACACCATATATTTT. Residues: CASSQGPGRPSSGNTIYF.

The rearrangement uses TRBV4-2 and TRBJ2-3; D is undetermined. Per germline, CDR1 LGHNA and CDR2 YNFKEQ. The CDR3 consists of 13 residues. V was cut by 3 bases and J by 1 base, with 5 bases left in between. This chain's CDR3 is CASSQSRTDTQYF. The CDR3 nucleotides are TGTGCCAGCAGCCAGTCCCGCACAGATACGCAGTATTTT.

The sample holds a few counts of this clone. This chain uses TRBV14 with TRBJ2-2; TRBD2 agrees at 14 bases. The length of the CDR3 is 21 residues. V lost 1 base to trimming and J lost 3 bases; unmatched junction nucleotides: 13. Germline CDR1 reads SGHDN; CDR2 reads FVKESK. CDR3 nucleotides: TGTGCCAGCAGCCAAGGGGTCTGGACTAGCGGGGGGCTTTATGACACCGGGGAGCTGTTTTTT. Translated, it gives CASSQGVWTSGGLYDTGELFF.

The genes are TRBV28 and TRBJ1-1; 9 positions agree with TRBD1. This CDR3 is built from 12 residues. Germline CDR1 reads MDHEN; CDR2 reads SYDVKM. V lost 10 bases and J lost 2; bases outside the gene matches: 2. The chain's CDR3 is CATGQGNTEAFF. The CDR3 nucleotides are TGTGCCACGGGACAGGGCAACACTGAAGCTTTCTTT.

In DNA, the CDR3 is TGCAGTGCTAGGGCCAATGAGCAGTTCTTC. It translates to CSARANEQFF. The J gene is TRBJ2-1, the V gene TRBV20-1; D not resolved. The CDR3 has 10 residues. V lost 3 bases and J lost 6, with 3 bases in between. Germline V gives CDR1 DFQATT, CDR2 SNEGSKA (reference sequence).

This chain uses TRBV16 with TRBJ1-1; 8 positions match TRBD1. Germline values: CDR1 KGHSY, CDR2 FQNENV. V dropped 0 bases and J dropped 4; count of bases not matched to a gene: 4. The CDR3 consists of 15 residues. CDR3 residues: CASSQSQGASTEAFF. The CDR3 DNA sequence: TGTGCCAGCAGCCAATCGCAGGGGGCCAGCACTGAAGCTTTCTTT.

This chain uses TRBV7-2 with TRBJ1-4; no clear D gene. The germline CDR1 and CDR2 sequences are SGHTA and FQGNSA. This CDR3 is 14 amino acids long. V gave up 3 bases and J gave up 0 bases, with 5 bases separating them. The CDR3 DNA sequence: TGTGCCAGCAGCTTTGAGGCAACTAATGAAAAACTGTTTTTT. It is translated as CASSFEATNEKLFF.

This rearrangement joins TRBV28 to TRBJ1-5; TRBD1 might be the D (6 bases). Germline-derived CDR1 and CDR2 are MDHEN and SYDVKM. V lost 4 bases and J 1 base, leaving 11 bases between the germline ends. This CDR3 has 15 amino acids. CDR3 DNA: TGTGCCAGCAGTTCCCGACAGGTCAGCAATCAGCCCCAGCATTTT. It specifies CASSSRQVSNQPQHF.

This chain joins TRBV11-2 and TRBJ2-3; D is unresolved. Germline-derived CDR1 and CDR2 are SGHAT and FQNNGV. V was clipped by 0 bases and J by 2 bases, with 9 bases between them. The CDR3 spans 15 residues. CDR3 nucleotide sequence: TGTGCCAGCAGCTTAGATAGGTCCCACACAGATACGCAGTATTTT. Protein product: CASSLDRSHTDTQYF.

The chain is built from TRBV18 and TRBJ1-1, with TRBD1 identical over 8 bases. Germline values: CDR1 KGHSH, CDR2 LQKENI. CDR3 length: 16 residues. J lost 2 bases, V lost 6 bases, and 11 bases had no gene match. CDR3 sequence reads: CASSPSTGQGNTEAFF. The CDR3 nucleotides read TGTGCCAGCTCCCCTAGCACTGGACAGGGCAACACTGAAGCTTTCTTT.

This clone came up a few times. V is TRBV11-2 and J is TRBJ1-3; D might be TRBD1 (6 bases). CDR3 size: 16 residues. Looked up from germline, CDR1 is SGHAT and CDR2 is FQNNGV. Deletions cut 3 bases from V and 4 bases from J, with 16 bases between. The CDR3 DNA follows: TGTGCCAGCAGCTTTGGGAGGGGGACCAGAGGAAACACCATATATTTT. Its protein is CASSFGRGTRGNTIYF.

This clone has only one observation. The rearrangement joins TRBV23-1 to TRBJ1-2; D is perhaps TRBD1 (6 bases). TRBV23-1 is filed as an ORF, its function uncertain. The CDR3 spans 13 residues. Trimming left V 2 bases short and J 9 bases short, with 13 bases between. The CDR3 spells CASSQVQGGSYTF. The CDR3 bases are TGCGCCAGCAGTCAAGTTCAAGGGGGGAGCTACACCTTC.

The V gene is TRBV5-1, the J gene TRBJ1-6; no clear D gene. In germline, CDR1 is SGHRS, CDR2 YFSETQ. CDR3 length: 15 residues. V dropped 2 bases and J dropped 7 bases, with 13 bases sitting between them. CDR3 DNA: TGCGCCAGCAGCTTCATCGACGTCCTCAATTCACCCCTCCACTTT. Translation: CASSFIDVLNSPLHF.

DNA for the CDR3: TGTGCCAGCAGCTTCCGACCAACCCGGGACATTCAGTACTTC. It codes for CASSFRPTRDIQYF. This rearrangement joins TRBV5-4 to TRBJ2-4; D is unclear. The germline CDR1 and CDR2 sequences are SGHNT and YYREEE (reference sequence). The ends were cut back, 2 bases at V and 8 bases at J, with 14 bases in the middle. This CDR3 comprises 14 residues.

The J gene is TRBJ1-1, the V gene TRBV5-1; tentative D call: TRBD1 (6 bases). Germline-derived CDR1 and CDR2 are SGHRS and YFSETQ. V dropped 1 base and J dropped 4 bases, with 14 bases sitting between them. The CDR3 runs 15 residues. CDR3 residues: CASSLYGGQGTEAFF. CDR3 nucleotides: TGCGCCAGCAGCTTGTATGGGGGGCAGGGCACTGAAGCTTTCTTT.

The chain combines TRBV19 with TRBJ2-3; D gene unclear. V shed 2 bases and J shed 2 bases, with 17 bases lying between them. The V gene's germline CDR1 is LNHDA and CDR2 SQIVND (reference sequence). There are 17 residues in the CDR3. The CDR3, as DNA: TGTGCCAGTAGTATATTACTCACCCGCCCGATCACAGATACGCAGTATTTT. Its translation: CASSILLTRPITDTQYF.

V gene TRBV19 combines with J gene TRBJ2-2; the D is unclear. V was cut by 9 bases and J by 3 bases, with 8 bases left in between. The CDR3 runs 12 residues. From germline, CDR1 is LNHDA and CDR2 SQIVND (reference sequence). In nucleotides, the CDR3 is TGTGCCAGCCATCAGTACACCGGGGAGCTGTTTTTT. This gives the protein CASHQYTGELFF.

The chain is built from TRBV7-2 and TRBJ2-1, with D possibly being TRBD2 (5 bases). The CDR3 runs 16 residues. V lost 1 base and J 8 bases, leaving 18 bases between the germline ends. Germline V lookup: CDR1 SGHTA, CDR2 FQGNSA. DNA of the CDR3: TGTGCCAGCAGCTTAGGTTTGGCGAAGGCGGGCTATGAGCAGTTCTTC. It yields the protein CASSLGLAKAGYEQFF.